The 9 T cell receptor beta chains below come from one sample, sequenced in a study of CD8 T cells in Susac syndrome. RNA was extracted with the RNeasy kit, and a quantity of roughly 0.5 to 1 ug was reverse transcribed using random hexamers. Using its own MiXCR run on the immunoSEQ multiplex PCR reads, TCRdb lists one record per CDR3 protein. The sample lists tens of thousands of distinct CDR3 sequences, over 90% occurring once. The specimen was CD4+ T cells from PBMCs. These TCRs come from a human donor with Susac syndrome.

The chain is built from TRBV25-1 and TRBJ1-5; perhaps TRBD1 as D (6 bases). The V end was cut by 3 bases, the J end by 3 bases, with 12 bases between. Looked up from germline, CDR1 is MGHDK and CDR2 is SYGVNS. This CDR3 contains 15 residues. The CDR3 DNA follows: TGTGCCAGCAGTGATTCTGACAGGAACAATCAGCCCCAGCATTTT. Protein product: CASSDSDRNNQPQHF.

V gene TRBV2 combines with J gene TRBJ2-5, with D possibly matching TRBD2 (7 bases). Germline V gives CDR1 SNHLY, CDR2 FYNNEI. This CDR3 is 15 amino acids long. V dropped 0 bases and J dropped 4 bases, with 12 bases sitting between them. CDR3 sequence (DNA): TGTGCCAGCAGTGAAGCGGGGGGGGCTCGAGAGACCCAGTACTTC. Residues: CASSEAGGARETQYF. Full variable domain (rest looked up from reference TRBV2 and TRBJ2-5): EPEVTQTPSHQVTQMGQEVILRCVPISNHLYFYWYRQILGQKVEFLVSFYNNEISEKSEIFDDQFSVERPDGSNFTLKIRSTKLEDSAMYFCASSEAGGARETQYFGPGTRLLVL.

The count of this clonotype is one. V is TRBV3-1 and J is TRBJ1-6; a possible D gene is TRBD1 (6 bases). Trimming took 1 base from V and 9 from J, leaving 16 bases between them. The CDR3 is made up of 16 amino acids. CDR1 is LGHDT and CDR2 is YNNKEL in the germline V gene (reference sequence). The CDR3 DNA follows: TGTGCCAGCAGCCAAGTAAGCAGGGGAAGGAGTTCACCCCTCCACTTT. It yields the protein CASSQVSRGRSSPLHF.

V gene TRBV6-4 combines with J gene TRBJ2-1; D gene ambiguous. The CDR3 spans 14 residues. V gave up 2 bases and J gave up 6 bases, with 11 bases separating them. CDR1 is MRHNA and CDR2 is SNTAGT in the germline V gene. The CDR3 region is CASSDDGLANEQFF. The CDR3 coding sequence is TGTGCCAGCAGTGACGATGGGTTGGCCAATGAGCAGTTCTTC.

This clonotype was seen just once. V and J are TRBV30 and TRBJ1-5; 8 bases match TRBD1. V trimming: 0 bases; J trimming: 7 bases; junction bases outside the gene matches: 8. Germline assignment: CDR1 GTSNPN and CDR2 SVGIG (reference sequence). This CDR3 has 15 amino acids. DNA for the CDR3: TGTGCCTGGAGTGTGGTCGCAGGGGGCGGCCAGCCCCAGCATTTT. Residues: CAWSVVAGGGQPQHF. Complete variable domain (other parts from reference TRBV30 and TRBJ1-5): SQTIHQWPATLVQPVGSPLSLECTVEGTSNPNLYWYRQAAGRGLQLLFYSVGIGQISSEVPQNLSASRPQDRQFILSSKKLLLSDSGFYLCAWSVVAGGGQPQHFGDGTRLSIL.

The chain couples TRBV5-1 to TRBJ2-1; D not certain. The CDR3 runs to 13 residues. V was shortened by 2 bases and J by 9 bases, with 12 bases between the two germline ends. Germline lookup yields CDR1 SGHRS and CDR2 YFSETQ. CDR3 coding DNA: TGCGCCAGCAGCTTCGACCCCGTCCGTGAGCAGTTCTTC. Residues: CASSFDPVREQFF.

CDR3 in amino acids: CAISATGASNQPQHF. The CDR3 bases are TGTGCCATCAGTGCGACAGGGGCTAGCAATCAGCCCCAGCATTTT. V and J are TRBV10-3 and TRBJ1-5; TRBD1 matches 8 bases. CDR1 is ENHRY, CDR2 SYGVKD, per germline. CDR3 length: 15 amino acids. After removal of 4 bases from V and 0 bases from J, the junction contained 2 bases not matched to a gene.

CDR3 sequence reads: CSATQGTSGGDEQFF. CDR3 nucleotide sequence: TGCAGTGCTACTCAAGGGACTAGCGGGGGTGATGAGCAGTTCTTC. The chain links TRBV20-1 to TRBJ2-1; 14 bases align to TRBD2. Germline V gene data show CDR1 as DFQATT and CDR2 as SNEGSKA (reference sequence). This CDR3 has 15 amino acids. V lost 4 bases, J lost 8 bases, and 7 bases stayed unmatched.

The rearrangement joins TRBV6-4 to TRBJ2-3; 8 bases align to TRBD1. Trimming cost V 6 bases and J 2 bases; bases outside gene matches: 4. The CDR3 has 14 amino acids. CDR1 and CDR2 from the germline V gene are MRHNA and SNTAGT. The CDR3 bases are TGTGCCAGCAGCCGGACAGGGTTCACAGATACGCAGTATTTT. This gives the protein CASSRTGFTDTQYF.